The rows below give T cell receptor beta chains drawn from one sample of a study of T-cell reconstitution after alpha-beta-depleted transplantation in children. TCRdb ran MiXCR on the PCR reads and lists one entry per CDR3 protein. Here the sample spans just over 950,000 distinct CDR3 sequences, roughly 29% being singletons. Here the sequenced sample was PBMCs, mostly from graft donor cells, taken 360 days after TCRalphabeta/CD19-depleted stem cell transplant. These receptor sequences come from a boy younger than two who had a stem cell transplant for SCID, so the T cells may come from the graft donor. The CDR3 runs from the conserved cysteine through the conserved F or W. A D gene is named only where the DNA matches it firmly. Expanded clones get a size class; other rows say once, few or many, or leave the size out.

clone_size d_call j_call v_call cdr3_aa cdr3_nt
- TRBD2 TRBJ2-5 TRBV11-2 CASSLVASGEQETQYF TGTGCCAGCAGCTTAGTTGCCAGCGGGGAACAAGAGACCCAGTACTTC
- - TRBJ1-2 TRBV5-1 CASSLRATVTDGYTF TGCGCCAGCAGCTTGAGGGCGACTGTCACCGATGGCTACACCTTC
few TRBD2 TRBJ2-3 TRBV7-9 CASSPWTSDTDTQYF TGTGCCAGCAGCCCTTGGACTAGCGACACAGATACGCAGTATTTT
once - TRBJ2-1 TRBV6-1 CASRGASGYDYNEQLF TGTGCCAGCAGAGGGGCGTCGGGCTATGACTACAATGAGCAGTTATTC
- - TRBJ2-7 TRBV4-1 CASSQDPVGAYLITYEQYF TGCGCCAGCAGCCAAGATCCTGTGGGGGCCTACCTTATTACCTACGAGCAGTACTTC
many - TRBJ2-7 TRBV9 CASSVAPSYEQYF TGTGCCAGCAGCGTAGCCCCCTCCTACGAGCAGTACTTC
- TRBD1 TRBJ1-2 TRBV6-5 CASSYSGGQESGYTF TGTGCCAGCAGTTACTCGGGGGGACAGGAGAGTGGCTACACCTTC
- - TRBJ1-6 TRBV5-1 CASSLVDSRNNSPLHF TGCGCCAGCAGCTTAGTCGACAGTAGAAATAATTCACCCCTCCACTTT
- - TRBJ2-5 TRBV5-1 CASSFTGLEETQYF TGCGCCAGCAGCTTCACAGGTCTGGAGGAGACCCAGTACTTC
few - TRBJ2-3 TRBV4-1 CASSQDLEGTQYF TGCGCCAGCAGCCAAGATCTGGAGGGTACGCAGTATTTT
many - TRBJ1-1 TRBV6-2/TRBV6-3 CASIDFRYTNTEAFF TGTGCCAGCATCGATTTCAGATATACGAACACTGAAGCTTTCTTT
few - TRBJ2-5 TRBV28 CASSFEGGRETQYF TGTGCCAGCAGTTTCGAGGGGGGGCGAGAGACCCAGTACTTC
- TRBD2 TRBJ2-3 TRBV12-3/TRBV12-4 CASTRGGTHTDTQYF TGTGCCAGCACCCGGGGGGGGACACACACAGATACGCAGTATTTT
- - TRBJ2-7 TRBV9 CASSREGGPYEQYF TGTGCCAGCAGTCGCGAGGGGGGCCCCTACGAGCAGTACTTC
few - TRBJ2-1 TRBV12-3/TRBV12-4 CASSFGQLEQFF TGTGCCAGCAGTTTCGGACAGCTTGAGCAGTTCTTC
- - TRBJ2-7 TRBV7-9 CASSSRRIYYEQYF TGTGCCAGCAGCTCTCGACGGATTTACTACGAGCAGTACTTC
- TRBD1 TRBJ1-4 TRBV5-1 CASTPGTGGLRLFF TGCGCCAGCACTCCCGGGACAGGGGGATTAAGACTGTTTTTT
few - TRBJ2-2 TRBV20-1 CSAKNRGHVRTGELFF TGCAGTGCGAAAAACCGGGGGCACGTAAGGACCGGGGAGCTGTTTTTT
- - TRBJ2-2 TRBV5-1 CASSLASPGELFF TGCGCCAGCAGCTTGGCTTCGCCCGGGGAGCTGTTTTTT
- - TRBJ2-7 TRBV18 CASSPYHYLEQYF TGTGCCAGCTCACCGTACCACTACCTCGAGCAGTACTTC
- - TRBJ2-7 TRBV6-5 CASSYAYSRRFEQYF TGTGCCAGCAGTTACGCATACTCTAGGCGCTTCGAGCAGTACTTC
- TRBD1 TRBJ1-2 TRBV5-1 CASSYLDRVYGYTF TGCGCCAGCAGCTATCTAGACAGGGTCTATGGCTACACCTTC
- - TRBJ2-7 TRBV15 CATSRDRVGSGQGVKRAYEQYF TGTGCCACCAGCAGAGATCGCGTCGGGTCAGGTCAGGGAGTAAAAAGGGCCTACGAGCAGTACTTC
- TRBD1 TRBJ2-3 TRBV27 CASSDDRVAPGDTQYF TGTGCCAGCAGTGACGACAGGGTGGCCCCCGGGGATACGCAGTATTTT
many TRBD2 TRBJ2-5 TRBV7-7 CASSSTGGRETQYF TGTGCCAGCAGCTCCACGGGGGGAAGGGAGACCCAGTACTTC
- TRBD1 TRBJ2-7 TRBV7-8 CASSRLGTASYEQYF TGTGCCAGCAGCCGCCTGGGGACAGCCTCCTACGAGCAGTACTTC
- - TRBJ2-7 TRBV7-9 CASSFGSSNIYEQYF TGTGCCAGCAGCTTTGGGTCCTCAAATATCTACGAGCAGTACTTC
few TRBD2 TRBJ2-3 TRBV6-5 CASSYSLAGATDTQYF TGTGCCAGCAGTTACTCCCTAGCGGGGGCCACAGATACGCAGTATTTT